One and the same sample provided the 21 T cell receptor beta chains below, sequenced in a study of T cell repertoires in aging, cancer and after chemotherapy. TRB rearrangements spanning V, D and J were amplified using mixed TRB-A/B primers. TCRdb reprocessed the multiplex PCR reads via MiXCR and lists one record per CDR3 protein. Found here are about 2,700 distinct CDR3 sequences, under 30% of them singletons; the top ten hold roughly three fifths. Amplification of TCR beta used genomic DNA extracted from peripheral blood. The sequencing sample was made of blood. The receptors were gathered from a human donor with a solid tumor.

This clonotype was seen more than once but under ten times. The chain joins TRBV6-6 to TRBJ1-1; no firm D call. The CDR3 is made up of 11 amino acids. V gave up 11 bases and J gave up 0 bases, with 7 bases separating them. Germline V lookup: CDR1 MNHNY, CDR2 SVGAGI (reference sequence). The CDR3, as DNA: TGTGCCTCCGGGATGAACACTGAAGCTTTCTTT. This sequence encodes CASGMNTEAFF.

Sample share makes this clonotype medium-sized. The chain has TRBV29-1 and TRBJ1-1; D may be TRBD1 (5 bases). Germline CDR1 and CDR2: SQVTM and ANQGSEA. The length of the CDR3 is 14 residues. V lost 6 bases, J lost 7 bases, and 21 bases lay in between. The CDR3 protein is CSVYMRTRELEAFF. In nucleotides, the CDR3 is TGCAGCGTCTATATGAGGACACGGGAGCTTGAAGCTTTCTTT.

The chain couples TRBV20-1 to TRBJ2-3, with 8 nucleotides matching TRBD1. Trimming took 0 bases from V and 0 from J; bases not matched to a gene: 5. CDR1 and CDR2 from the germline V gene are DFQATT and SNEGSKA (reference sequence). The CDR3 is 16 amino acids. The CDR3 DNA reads TGCAGTGCTAGAGAAGGCAGGGGGCTCAGCACAGATACGCAGTATTTT. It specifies CSAREGRGLSTDTQYF.

For the CDR3, the DNA is TGTGCCAGCAGCTTACTCCAGGGGGGCCAAGAGACCCAGTACTTC. Residues: CASSLLQGGQETQYF. The chain has TRBV7-6 and TRBJ2-5; a possible D gene is TRBD1 (7 bases). CDR1 is SGHVS and CDR2 is FNYEAQ in the germline V gene. The CDR3 has 15 amino acids. Trimming left V 2 bases short and J 1 base short, with 11 bases between.

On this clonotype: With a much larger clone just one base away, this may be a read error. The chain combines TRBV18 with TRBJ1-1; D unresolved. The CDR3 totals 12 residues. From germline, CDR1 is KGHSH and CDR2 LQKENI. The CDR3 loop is CAGSSLSGEAFF. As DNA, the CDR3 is TGTGCCGGCTCATCTCTATCGGGAGAAGCTTTCTTT.

The CDR3 nucleotides read TGTGCCAGCTCACCATTTGGAACAGGCGATAACACTGAAGCTTTCTTT. This translates into CASSPFGTGDNTEAFF. The V call is TRBV18, the J call TRBJ1-1, with D perhaps TRBD1 (5 bases). V lost 2 bases and J 2 bases, leaving 15 bases between the germline ends. The CDR3 is made up of 16 amino acids. CDR1 and CDR2 (germline): KGHSH, LQKENI.

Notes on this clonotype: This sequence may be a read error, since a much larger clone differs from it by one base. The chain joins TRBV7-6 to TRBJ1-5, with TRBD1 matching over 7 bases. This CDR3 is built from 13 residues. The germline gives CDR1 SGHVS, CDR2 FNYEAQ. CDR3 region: CASSRDRDQRQHF. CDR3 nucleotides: TGTGCCAGCAGCAGAGACAGGGATCAGCGCCAGCATTTT.

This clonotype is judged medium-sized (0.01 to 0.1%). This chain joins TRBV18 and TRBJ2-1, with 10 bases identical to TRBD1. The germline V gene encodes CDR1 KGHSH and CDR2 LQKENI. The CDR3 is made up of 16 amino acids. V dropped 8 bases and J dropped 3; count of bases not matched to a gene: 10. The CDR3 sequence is CASRPAGTGDYNEQFF. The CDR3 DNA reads TGTGCCAGCCGACCTGCCGGGACAGGGGACTACAATGAGCAGTTCTTC.

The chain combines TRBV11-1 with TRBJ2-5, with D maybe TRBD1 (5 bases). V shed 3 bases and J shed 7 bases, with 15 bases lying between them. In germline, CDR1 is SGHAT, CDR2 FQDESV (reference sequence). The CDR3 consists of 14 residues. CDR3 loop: CASSLQQESGTQYF. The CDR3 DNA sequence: TGTGCCAGCAGCTTGCAACAGGAGTCGGGGACCCAGTACTTC.

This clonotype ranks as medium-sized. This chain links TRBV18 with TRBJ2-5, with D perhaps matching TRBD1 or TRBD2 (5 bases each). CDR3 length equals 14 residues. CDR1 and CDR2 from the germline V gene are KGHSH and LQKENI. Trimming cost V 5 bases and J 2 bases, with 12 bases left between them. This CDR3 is CASSVNEGQETQYF. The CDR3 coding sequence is TGTGCCAGCTCAGTAAACGAGGGGCAAGAGACCCAGTACTTC.

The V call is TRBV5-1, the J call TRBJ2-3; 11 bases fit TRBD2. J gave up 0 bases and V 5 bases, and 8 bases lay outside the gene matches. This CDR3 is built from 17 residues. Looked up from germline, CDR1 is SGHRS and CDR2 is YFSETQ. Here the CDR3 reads CASSFVSGGDSTDTQYF. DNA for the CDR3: TGCGCCAGCAGTTTCGTTAGCGGGGGGGATAGCACAGATACGCAGTATTTT.

The CDR3 DNA sequence: TGTGCCAGCAGCCCCGCCGGGGGAGGCTATGGCTACACCTTC. Protein product: CASSPAGGGYGYTF. The gene calls are TRBV7-6 and TRBJ1-2, with a weak D call TRBD1 (5 bases). CDR1 SGHVS and CDR2 FNYEAQ come from the germline V gene. The CDR3 totals 14 residues. The V end lost 5 bases, the J end lost 4 bases, and 14 bases lay between the germline ends.

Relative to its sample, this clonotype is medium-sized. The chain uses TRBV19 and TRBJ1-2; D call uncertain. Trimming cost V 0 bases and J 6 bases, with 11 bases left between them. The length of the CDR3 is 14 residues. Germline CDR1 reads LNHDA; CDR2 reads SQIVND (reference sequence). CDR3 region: CASSIEGPLNGYTF. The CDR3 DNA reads TGTGCCAGTAGTATAGAAGGGCCGCTAAATGGCTACACCTTC.

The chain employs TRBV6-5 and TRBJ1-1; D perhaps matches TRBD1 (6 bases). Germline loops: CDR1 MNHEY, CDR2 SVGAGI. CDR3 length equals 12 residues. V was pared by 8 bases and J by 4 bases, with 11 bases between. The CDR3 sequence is CASLSRGTEAFF. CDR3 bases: TGTGCCAGCCTTTCCAGGGGCACTGAAGCTTTCTTT.

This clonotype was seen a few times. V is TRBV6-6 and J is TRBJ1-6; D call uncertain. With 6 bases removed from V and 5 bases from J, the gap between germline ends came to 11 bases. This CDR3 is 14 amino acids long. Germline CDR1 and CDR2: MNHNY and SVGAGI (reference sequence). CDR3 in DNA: TGTGCCAGCAGCCGAACATCGAATAATTCACCCCTCCACTTT. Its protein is CASSRTSNNSPLHF.

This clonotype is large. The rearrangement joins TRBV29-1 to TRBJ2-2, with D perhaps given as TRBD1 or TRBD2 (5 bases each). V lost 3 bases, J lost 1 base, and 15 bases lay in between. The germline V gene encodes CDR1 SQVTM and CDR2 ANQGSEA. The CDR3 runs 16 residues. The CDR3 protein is CSVDSGLGLNTGELFF. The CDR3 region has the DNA TGCAGCGTTGATTCAGGGCTAGGACTGAACACCGGGGAGCTGTTTTTT.

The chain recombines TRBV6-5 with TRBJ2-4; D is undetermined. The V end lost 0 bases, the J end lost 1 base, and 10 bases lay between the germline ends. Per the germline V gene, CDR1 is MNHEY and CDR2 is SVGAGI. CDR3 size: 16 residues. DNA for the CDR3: TGTGCCAGCAGTTACTCGATAGGGATTGCCAAAAACATTCAGTACTTC. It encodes CASSYSIGIAKNIQYF.

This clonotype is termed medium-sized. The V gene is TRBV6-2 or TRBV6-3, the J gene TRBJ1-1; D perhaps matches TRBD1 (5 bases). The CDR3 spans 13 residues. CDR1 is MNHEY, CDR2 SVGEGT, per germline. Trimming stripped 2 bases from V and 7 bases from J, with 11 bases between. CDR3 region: CASSYRGWGEAFF. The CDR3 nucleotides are TGTGCCAGCAGTTACAGGGGTTGGGGTGAAGCTTTCTTT.

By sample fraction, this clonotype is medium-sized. The CDR3 reads CASSRGGSSTEAFF. In DNA, the CDR3 is TGTGCCAGCAGCCGCGGAGGGTCGAGCACTGAAGCTTTCTTT. The V gene is TRBV11-1, the J gene TRBJ1-1; D gene uncertain. The germline V gene encodes CDR1 SGHAT and CDR2 FQDESV (reference sequence). V shed 5 bases and J shed 4 bases, with 14 bases lying between them. The CDR3 loop spans 14 amino acids.

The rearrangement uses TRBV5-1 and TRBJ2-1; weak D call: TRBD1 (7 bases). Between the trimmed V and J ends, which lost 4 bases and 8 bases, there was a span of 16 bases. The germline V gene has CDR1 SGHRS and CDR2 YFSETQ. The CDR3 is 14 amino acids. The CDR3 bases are TGCGCCAGCAGCGGGGGGCAGGGGGTCGATGAGCAGTTCTTC. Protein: CASSGGQGVDEQFF. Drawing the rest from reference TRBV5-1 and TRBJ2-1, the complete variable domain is KAGVTQTPRYLIKTRGQQVTLSCSPISGHRSVSWYQQTPGQGLQFLFEYFSETQRNKGNFPGRFSGRQFSNSRSEMNVSTLELGDSALYLCASSGGQGVDEQFFGPGTRLTVL.

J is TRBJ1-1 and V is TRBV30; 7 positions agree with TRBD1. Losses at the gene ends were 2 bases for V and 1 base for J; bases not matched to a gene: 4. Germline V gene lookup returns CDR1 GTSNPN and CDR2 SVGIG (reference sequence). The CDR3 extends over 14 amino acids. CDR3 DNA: TGTGCCTGGAGTTACCGGGACAGGAACACTGAAGCTTTCTTT. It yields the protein CAWSYRDRNTEAFF.